The 4 T cell receptor beta chains below come from one sample, sequenced in a study of CXCR3-negative and CXCR3-positive naive CD8 T cells. cDNA libraries for TRB were generated by 5' RACE incorporating UMI labels. Reprocessing the 5' RACE reads, TCRdb reports a single entry for every CDR3 protein and omits DNA. The sample table sets out some 130,000 distinct CDR3 sequences. Sequenced material: naive CXCR3- CD8+ T cells from blood. The subset: CD45RO-CCR7+CD27+CD95- naive CD8+ T cells lacking CXCR3 (TNR3-). The receptors originated from a human donor in good health. Some clones in this sample may be carry-over from other donors' samples.

This sequence joins TRBV20-1 and TRBJ2-1. Germline V gives CDR1 DFQATT, CDR2 SNEGSKA (reference sequence). The CDR3 spans 14 residues. The CDR3 is CSAMGSTSGMEQFF.

This chain connects TRBV7-3 to TRBJ2-7. This CDR3 region has 13 residues. CDR1 is SGHTA, CDR2 FQGTGA, per germline. This CDR3 is CASSLISGHEQYF. Full variable domain (remainder filled in from reference TRBV7-3 and TRBJ2-7): GAGVSQTPSNKVTEKGKYVELRCDPISGHTALYWYRQSLGQGPEFLIYFQGTGAADDSGLPNDRFFAVRPEGSVSTLKIQRTERGDSAVYLCASSLISGHEQYFGPGTRLTVT.

The rearrangement links TRBV27 to TRBJ2-7; TCRdb names TRBD2, which stays unverified in the absence of DNA. Germline loops: CDR1 MNHEY, CDR2 SMNVEV (reference sequence). This CDR3 is 15 amino acids long. CDR3 region: CASSHWAGGTYEQYF.

The CDR3: CASSLRRGESSYNEQFF. The chain recombines TRBV5-5 with TRBJ2-1; the D call from TCRdb, TRBD2, cannot be confirmed without DNA. The CDR3 runs 17 residues. Germline V gene lookup returns CDR1 SGHKS and CDR2 YYEKEE (reference sequence).